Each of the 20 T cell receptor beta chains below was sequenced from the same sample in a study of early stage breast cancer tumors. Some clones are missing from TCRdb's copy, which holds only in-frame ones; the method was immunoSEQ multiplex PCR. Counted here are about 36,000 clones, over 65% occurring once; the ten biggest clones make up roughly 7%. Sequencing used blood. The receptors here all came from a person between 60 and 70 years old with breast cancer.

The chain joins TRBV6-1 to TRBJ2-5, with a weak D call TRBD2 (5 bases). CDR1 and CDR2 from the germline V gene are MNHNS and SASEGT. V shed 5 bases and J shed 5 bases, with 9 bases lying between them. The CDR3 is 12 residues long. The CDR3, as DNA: TGTGCCAGCAGTCGGACTGTCGAGACCCAGTACTTC. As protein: CASSRTVETQYF.

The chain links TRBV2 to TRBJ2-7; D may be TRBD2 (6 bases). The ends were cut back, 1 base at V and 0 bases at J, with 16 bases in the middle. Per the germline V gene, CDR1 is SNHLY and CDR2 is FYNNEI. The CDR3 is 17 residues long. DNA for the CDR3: TGTGCCAGCAGTGAAGATAGGAAGGGCGGGGCCTCCTACGAGCAGTACTTC. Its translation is CASSEDRKGGASYEQYF.

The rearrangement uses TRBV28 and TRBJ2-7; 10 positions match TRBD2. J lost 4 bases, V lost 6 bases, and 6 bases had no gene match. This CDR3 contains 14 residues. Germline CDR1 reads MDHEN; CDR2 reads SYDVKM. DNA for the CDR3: TGTGCCAGCAGCCAAAGCGGGAGGGCATACGAGCAGTACTTC. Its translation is CASSQSGRAYEQYF.

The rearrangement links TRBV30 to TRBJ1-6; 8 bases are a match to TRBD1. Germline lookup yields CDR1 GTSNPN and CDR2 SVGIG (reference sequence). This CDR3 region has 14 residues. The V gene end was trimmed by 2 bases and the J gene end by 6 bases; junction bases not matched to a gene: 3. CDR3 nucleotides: TGTGCCTGGAGTCAGACAGGGGTTAATTCACCCCTCCACTTT. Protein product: CAWSQTGVNSPLHF.

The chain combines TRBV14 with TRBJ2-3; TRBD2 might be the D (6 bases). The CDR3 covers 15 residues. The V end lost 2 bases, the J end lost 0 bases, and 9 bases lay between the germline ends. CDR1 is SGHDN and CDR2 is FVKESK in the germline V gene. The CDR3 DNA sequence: TGTGCCAGCAGCCAATGGGGGACTAGCACAGATACGCAGTATTTT. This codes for CASSQWGTSTDTQYF.

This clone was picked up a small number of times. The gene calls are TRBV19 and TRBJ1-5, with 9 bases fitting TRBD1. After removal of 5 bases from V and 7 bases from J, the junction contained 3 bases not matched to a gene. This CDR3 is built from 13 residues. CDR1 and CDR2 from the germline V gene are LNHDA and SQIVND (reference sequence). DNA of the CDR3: TGTGCCAGTAGTGCGGACAGGGGACAGCCCCAGCATTTT. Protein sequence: CASSADRGQPQHF.

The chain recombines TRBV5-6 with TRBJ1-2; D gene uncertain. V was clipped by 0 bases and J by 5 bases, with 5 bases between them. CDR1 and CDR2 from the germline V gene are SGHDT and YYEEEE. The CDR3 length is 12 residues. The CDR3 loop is CASSLDPYGYTF. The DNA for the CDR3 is TGTGCCAGCAGCTTGGACCCATATGGCTACACCTTC. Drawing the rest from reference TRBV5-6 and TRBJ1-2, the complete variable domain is DAGVTQSPTHLIKTRGQQVTLRCSPKSGHDTVSWYQQALGQGPQFIFQYYEEEERQRGNFPDRFSGHQFPNYSSELNVNALLLGDSALYLCASSLDPYGYTFGSGTRLTVV.

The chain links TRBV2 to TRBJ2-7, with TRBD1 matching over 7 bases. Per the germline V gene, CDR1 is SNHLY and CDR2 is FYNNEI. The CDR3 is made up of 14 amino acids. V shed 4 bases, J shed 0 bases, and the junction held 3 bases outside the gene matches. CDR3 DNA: TGTGCCAGCAGTGCATGGACAGGCTCCTACGAGCAGTACTTC. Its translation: CASSAWTGSYEQYF.

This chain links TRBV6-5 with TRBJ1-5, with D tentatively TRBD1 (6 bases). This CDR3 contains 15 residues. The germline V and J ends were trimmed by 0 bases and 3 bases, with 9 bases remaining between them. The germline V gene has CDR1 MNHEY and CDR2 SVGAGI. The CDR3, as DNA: TGTGCCAGCAGTTACTCGCGACAGGCCAATCAGCCCCAGCATTTT. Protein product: CASSYSRQANQPQHF.

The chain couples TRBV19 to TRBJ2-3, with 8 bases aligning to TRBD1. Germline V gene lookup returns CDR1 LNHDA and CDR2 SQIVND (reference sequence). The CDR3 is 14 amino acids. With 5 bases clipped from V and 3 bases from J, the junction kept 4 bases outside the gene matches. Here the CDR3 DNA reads TGTGCCAGTAGTCCAAGACAGGGGACAGATACGCAGTATTTT. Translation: CASSPRQGTDTQYF.

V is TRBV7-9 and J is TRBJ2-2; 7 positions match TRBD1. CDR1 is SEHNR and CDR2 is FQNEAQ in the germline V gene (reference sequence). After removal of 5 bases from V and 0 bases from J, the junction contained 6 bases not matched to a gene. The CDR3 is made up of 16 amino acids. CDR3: CASSRGLGSNTGELFF. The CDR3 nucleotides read TGTGCCAGCAGCAGGGGGCTGGGCTCGAACACCGGGGAGCTGTTTTTT.

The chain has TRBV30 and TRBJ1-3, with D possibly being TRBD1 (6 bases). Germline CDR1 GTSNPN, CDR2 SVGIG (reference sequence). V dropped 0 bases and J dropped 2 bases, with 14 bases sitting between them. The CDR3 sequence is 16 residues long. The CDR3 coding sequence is TGTGCCTGGAGTGTACTCCAGGGGATCCCTGGAAACACCATATATTTT. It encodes CAWSVLQGIPGNTIYF.

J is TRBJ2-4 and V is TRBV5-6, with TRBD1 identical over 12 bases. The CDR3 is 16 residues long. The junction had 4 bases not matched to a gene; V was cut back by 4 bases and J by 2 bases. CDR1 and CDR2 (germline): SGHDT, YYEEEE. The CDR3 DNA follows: TGTGCCAGCAGCACCGGGACAGGGGGCCCCAAAAACATTCAGTACTTC. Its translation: CASSTGTGGPKNIQYF.

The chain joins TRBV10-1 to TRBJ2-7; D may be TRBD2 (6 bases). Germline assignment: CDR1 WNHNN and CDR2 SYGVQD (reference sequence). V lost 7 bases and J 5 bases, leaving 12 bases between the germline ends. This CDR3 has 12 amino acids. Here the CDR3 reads CASITGVDEQYF. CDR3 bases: TGCGCCAGCATCACGGGGGTTGACGAGCAGTACTTC.

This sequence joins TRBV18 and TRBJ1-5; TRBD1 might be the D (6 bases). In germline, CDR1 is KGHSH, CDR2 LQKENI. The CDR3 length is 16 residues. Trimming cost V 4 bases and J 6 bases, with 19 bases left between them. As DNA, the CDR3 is TGTGCCAGCTCACTTTCCACGGGGGGGGCGATTCAGCCCCAGCATTTT. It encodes CASSLSTGGAIQPQHF.

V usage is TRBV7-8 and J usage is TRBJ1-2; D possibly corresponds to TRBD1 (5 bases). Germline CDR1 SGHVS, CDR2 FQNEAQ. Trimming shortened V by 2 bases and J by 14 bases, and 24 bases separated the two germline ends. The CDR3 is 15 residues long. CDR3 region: CASSLSVSQAFAWTF. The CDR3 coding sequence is TGTGCCAGCAGCTTATCGGTATCACAGGCCTTCGCGTGGACCTTC.

In DNA, the CDR3 is TGTGCCAGTAGTCCCCGGAGGGTGTGGCTAGCGGGAGAAGGCGAGCAGTACTTC. Encoded protein: CASSPRRVWLAGEGEQYF. This rearrangement joins TRBV19 to TRBJ2-7; 10 bases line up with TRBD2. J was trimmed by 6 bases and V by 5 bases; bases with no gene match: 19. The germline V gene has CDR1 LNHDA and CDR2 SQIVND (reference sequence). The CDR3 is made up of 18 amino acids.

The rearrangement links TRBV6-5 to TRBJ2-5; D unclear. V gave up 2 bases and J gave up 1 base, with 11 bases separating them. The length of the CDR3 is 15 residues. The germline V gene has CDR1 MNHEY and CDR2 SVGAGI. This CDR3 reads CASSYGQPLQETQYF. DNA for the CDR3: TGTGCCAGCAGTTACGGTCAACCCCTCCAAGAGACCCAGTACTTC.

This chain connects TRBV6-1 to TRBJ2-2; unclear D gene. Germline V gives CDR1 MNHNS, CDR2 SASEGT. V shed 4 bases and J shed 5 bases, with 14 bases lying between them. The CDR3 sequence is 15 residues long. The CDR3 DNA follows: TGTGCCAGCAGTGTGGAACTATCCGGGACCGGGGAGCTGTTTTTT. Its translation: CASSVELSGTGELFF.

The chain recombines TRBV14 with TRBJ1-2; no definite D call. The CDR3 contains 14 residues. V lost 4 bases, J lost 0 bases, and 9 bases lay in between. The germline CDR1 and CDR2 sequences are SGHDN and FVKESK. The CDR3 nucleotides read TGTGCCAGCAGCCGATCGAACGCTAACTATGGCTACACCTTC. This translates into CASSRSNANYGYTF.